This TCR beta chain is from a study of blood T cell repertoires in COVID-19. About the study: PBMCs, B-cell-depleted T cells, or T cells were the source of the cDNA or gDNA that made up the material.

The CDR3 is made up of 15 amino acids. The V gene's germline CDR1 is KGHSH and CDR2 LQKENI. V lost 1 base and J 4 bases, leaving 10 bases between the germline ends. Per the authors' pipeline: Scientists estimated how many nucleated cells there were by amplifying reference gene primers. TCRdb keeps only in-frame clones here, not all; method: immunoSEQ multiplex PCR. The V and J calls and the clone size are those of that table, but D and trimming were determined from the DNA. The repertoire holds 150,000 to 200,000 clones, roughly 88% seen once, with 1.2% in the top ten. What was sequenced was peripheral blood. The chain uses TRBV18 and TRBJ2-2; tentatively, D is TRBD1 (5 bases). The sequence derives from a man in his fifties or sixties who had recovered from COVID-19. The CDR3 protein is CASSPLEQATGELFF. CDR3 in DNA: TGTGCCAGCTCACCACTGGAACAGGCCACCGGGGAGCTGTTTTTT. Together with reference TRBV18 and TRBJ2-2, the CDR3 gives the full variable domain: NAGVMQNPRHLVRRRGQEARLRCSPMKGHSHVYWYRQLPEEGLKFMVYLQKENIIDESGMPKERFSAEFPKEGPSILRIQQVVRGDSAAYFCASSPLEQATGELFFGEGSRLTVL.